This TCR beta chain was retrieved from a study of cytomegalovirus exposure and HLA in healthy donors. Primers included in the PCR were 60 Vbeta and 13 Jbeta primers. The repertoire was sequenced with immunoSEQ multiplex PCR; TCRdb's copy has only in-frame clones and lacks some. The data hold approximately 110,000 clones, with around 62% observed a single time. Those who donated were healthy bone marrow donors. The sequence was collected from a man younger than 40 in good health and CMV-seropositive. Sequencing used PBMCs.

CDR3 in DNA: TGTGCCAGCAGCTCCCAATATGGCTACACCTTC. It is translated as CASSSQYGYTF. The J gene is TRBJ1-2, the V gene TRBV5-4; D unclear. CDR3 length equals 11 residues. Germline V gene data show CDR1 as SGHNT and CDR2 as YYREEE (reference sequence). The V end was cut by 3 bases, the J end by 5 bases, with 5 bases between.